A selection of T cell receptor beta chains follows, all from one sample in a study of T cell clonotyping in hematopoietic cell transplantation. Clones were sequenced by immunoSEQ multiplex PCR, and TCRdb holds only the in-frame ones, with some missing. Of tens of thousands of clones listed, less than 75% are singletons. Here the sequenced sample was peripheral blood mononuclear cells, taken before stem cell transplant. All receptors come from a man aged 50 to 60 with myelodysplastic syndrome. Some clones in this sample may be carry-over from other donors' samples. The CDR3 runs from the conserved cysteine through the conserved F or W. The D gene is left open where the match is weak. Expanded clones get a size class; other rows say once, few or many, or leave the size out.

cdr3_aa: CASSLIAGDEQYF
cdr3_nt: TGTGCCAGTAGTTTGATAGCGGGAGACGAGCAGTACTTC
d_call: TRBD2
v_call: TRBV19
j_call: TRBJ2-7
clone_size: few

cdr3_aa: CASSQVLWAGQPQHF
cdr3_nt: TGCGCCAGCAGCCAAGTCTTATGGGCCGGCCAGCCCCAGCATTTT
d_call: NA
v_call: TRBV4-1
j_call: TRBJ1-5
clone_size: NA

cdr3_aa: CASSWGQGVDGYTF
cdr3_nt: TGCGCCAGCAGCTGGGGACAGGGGGTAGATGGCTACACCTTC
d_call: TRBD1
v_call: TRBV5-1
j_call: TRBJ1-2
clone_size: few

cdr3_aa: CASSLEVEQYF
cdr3_nt: TGTGCCAGCAGCTTAGAAGTCGAGCAGTACTTC
d_call: NA
v_call: TRBV7-9
j_call: TRBJ2-7
clone_size: NA

cdr3_aa: CSVEEVAGGDLYEQYF
cdr3_nt: TGCAGCGTTGAAGAGGTAGCGGGAGGGGACCTCTACGAGCAGTACTTC
d_call: TRBD2
v_call: TRBV29-1
j_call: TRBJ2-7
clone_size: once

cdr3_aa: CAGDRGGYEQYF
cdr3_nt: TGTGCCGGAGACAGGGGGGGCTACGAGCAGTACTTC
d_call: TRBD1
v_call: TRBV30
j_call: TRBJ2-7
clone_size: NA

cdr3_aa: CASKRSGGGQPQHF
cdr3_nt: TGTGCCAGCAAGCGGTCAGGAGGAGGTCAGCCCCAGCATTTT
d_call: NA
v_call: TRBV2
j_call: TRBJ1-5
clone_size: NA

cdr3_aa: CASSLTSGRGNEQFF
cdr3_nt: TGTGCCAGCAGTCTAACTAGCGGGAGGGGGAATGAGCAGTTCTTC
d_call: TRBD2
v_call: TRBV28
j_call: TRBJ2-1
clone_size: NA

cdr3_aa: CASSLTSAPDTQYF
cdr3_nt: TGTGCCAGCAGCTTAACTAGCGCCCCAGATACGCAGTATTTT
d_call: TRBD2
v_call: TRBV7-9
j_call: TRBJ2-3
clone_size: few

cdr3_aa: CASSELDAWTYGYTF
cdr3_nt: TGTGCCAGCAGTGAATTAGACGCTTGGACGTATGGCTACACCTTC
d_call: NA
v_call: TRBV25-1
j_call: TRBJ1-2
clone_size: NA

cdr3_aa: CASSRLGQGAYEQYF
cdr3_nt: TGTGCCAGCAGCCGACTAGGACAGGGGGCTTACGAGCAGTACTTC
d_call: TRBD1
v_call: TRBV6-5
j_call: TRBJ2-7
clone_size: NA

cdr3_aa: CASSPRLGLGYNEQFF
cdr3_nt: TGTGCCAGCAGTCCCCGACTCGGATTAGGCTACAATGAGCAGTTCTTC
d_call: NA
v_call: TRBV27
j_call: TRBJ2-1
clone_size: once

cdr3_aa: CAWSPKTGVWDTEAFF
cdr3_nt: TGTGCCTGGAGTCCTAAGACAGGGGTTTGGGACACTGAAGCTTTCTTT
d_call: TRBD1
v_call: TRBV30
j_call: TRBJ1-1
clone_size: NA

cdr3_aa: CASSWASGNEKLFF
cdr3_nt: TGTGCCAGCAGTTGGGCGTCGGGTAATGAAAAACTGTTTTTT
d_call: NA
v_call: TRBV6-5
j_call: TRBJ1-4
clone_size: NA

cdr3_aa: CASMWDNEQYF
cdr3_nt: TGTGCCAGCATGTGGGACAACGAGCAGTACTTC
d_call: NA
v_call: TRBV6-5
j_call: TRBJ2-7
clone_size: NA

cdr3_aa: CASSGDRSYEQYF
cdr3_nt: TGTGCCAGCAGTGGGGACAGGTCCTACGAGCAGTACTTC
d_call: TRBD1
v_call: TRBV2
j_call: TRBJ2-7
clone_size: few

cdr3_aa: CASSSPGLSEDEQFF
cdr3_nt: TGTGCCAGCAGCTCCCCTGGCCTCTCAGAGGATGAGCAGTTCTTC
d_call: NA
v_call: TRBV5-4
j_call: TRBJ2-1
clone_size: NA

cdr3_aa: CASRRRELETQYF
cdr3_nt: TGTGCCAGCAGGAGGCGGGAGCTAGAGACCCAGTACTTC
d_call: TRBD2
v_call: TRBV28
j_call: TRBJ2-5
clone_size: once

cdr3_aa: CASSEALTGEFF
cdr3_nt: TGTGCCAGCAGTGAAGCACTGACAGGGGAATTCTTT
d_call: TRBD1
v_call: TRBV6-1
j_call: TRBJ1-1
clone_size: NA

cdr3_aa: CASAGTRWATQYF
cdr3_nt: TGTGCCAGCGCAGGGACTAGATGGGCGACCCAGTACTTC
d_call: TRBD2
v_call: TRBV11-2
j_call: TRBJ2-5
clone_size: few

cdr3_aa: CASSLYGWTSYEQYF
cdr3_nt: TGTGCCAGCAGCTTATATGGCTGGACTTCCTACGAGCAGTACTTC
d_call: NA
v_call: TRBV11-2
j_call: TRBJ2-7
clone_size: few

cdr3_aa: CASSQGRDPEPGKLFF
cdr3_nt: TGCGCCAGCAGCCAGGGCCGGGACCCAGAACCAGGAAAACTGTTTTTT
d_call: NA
v_call: TRBV4-3
j_call: TRBJ1-4
clone_size: NA

cdr3_aa: CSVAGGMNTEAFF
cdr3_nt: TGCAGCGTTGCCGGGGGGATGAACACTGAAGCTTTCTTT
d_call: NA
v_call: TRBV29-1
j_call: TRBJ1-1
clone_size: NA

cdr3_aa: CSAADRYEQYF
cdr3_nt: TGCAGTGCTGCGGACCGCTACGAGCAGTACTTC
d_call: NA
v_call: TRBV20-1
j_call: TRBJ2-7
clone_size: NA

cdr3_aa: CSVGQGNEQYF
cdr3_nt: TGCAGCGTTGGACAGGGCAACGAGCAGTACTTC
d_call: TRBD1
v_call: TRBV29-1
j_call: TRBJ2-7
clone_size: NA

cdr3_aa: CASSWGAQTEAFF
cdr3_nt: TGTGCCAGCAGCTGGGGGGCACAGACTGAAGCTTTCTTT
d_call: NA
v_call: TRBV5-6
j_call: TRBJ1-1
clone_size: NA

cdr3_aa: CASSQEWGDGYTF
cdr3_nt: TGCGCCAGCAGCCAAGAGTGGGGGGATGGCTACACCTTC
d_call: NA
v_call: TRBV4-1
j_call: TRBJ1-2
clone_size: NA

cdr3_aa: CAWGRQAGEAFF
cdr3_nt: TGTGCCTGGGGTAGGCAGGCGGGTGAAGCTTTCTTT
d_call: NA
v_call: TRBV30
j_call: TRBJ1-1
clone_size: once

cdr3_aa: CASSYRRGLGAEAFF
cdr3_nt: TGTGCCAGCAGTTACCGCAGGGGGCTTGGGGCTGAAGCTTTCTTT
d_call: TRBD1
v_call: TRBV6-5
j_call: TRBJ1-1
clone_size: few

cdr3_aa: CASSQVDNQPQHF
cdr3_nt: TGCGCCAGCAGTCAAGTAGATAATCAGCCCCAGCATTTT
d_call: NA
v_call: TRBV23-1
j_call: TRBJ1-5
clone_size: NA

cdr3_aa: CASSRQGDGYTF
cdr3_nt: TGTGCCAGCAGTCGACAGGGAGATGGCTACACCTTC
d_call: TRBD1
v_call: TRBV5-6
j_call: TRBJ1-2
clone_size: NA

cdr3_aa: CASTPQVPRTNEQFF
cdr3_nt: TGTGCCAGCACCCCCCAAGTCCCCCGTACCAATGAGCAGTTCTTC
d_call: NA
v_call: TRBV28
j_call: TRBJ2-1
clone_size: NA

cdr3_aa: CASSQGGHRNYGYTF
cdr3_nt: TGTGCCAGCAGCCAAGGGGGACACAGAAACTATGGCTACACCTTC
d_call: NA
v_call: TRBV4-2
j_call: TRBJ1-2
clone_size: few

cdr3_aa: CASSPAGTGGYEQYF
cdr3_nt: TGTGCCAGCAGCCCAGCCGGGACAGGGGGTTACGAGCAGTACTTC
d_call: TRBD1
v_call: TRBV9
j_call: TRBJ2-7
clone_size: once

cdr3_aa: CASSLAGTSGTSTDTQYF
cdr3_nt: TGCGCCAGCAGCTTGGCGGGGACTAGCGGGACTAGCACAGATACGCAGTATTTT
d_call: TRBD2
v_call: TRBV5-1
j_call: TRBJ2-3
clone_size: NA

cdr3_aa: CASSESGYPQYF
cdr3_nt: TGTGCCAGCAGTGAATCTGGGTACCCTCAGTACTTC
d_call: NA
v_call: TRBV25-1
j_call: TRBJ2-4
clone_size: NA

cdr3_aa: CASSLDLVTGELFF
cdr3_nt: TGTGCCAGCAGCTTGGATCTGGTCACCGGGGAGCTGTTTTTT
d_call: NA
v_call: TRBV5-4
j_call: TRBJ2-2
clone_size: once

cdr3_aa: CACWGSGGYTF
cdr3_nt: TGTGCCTGTTGGGGGTCGGGAGGCTACACCTTC
d_call: NA
v_call: TRBV30
j_call: TRBJ1-2
clone_size: few

cdr3_aa: CASSANANTEAFF
cdr3_nt: TGTGCCAGCAGCGCCAACGCGAACACTGAAGCTTTCTTT
d_call: NA
v_call: TRBV2
j_call: TRBJ1-1
clone_size: NA

cdr3_aa: CASSGDILQETQYF
cdr3_nt: TGTGCCAGCAGTGGGGACATCTTACAAGAGACCCAGTACTTC
d_call: NA
v_call: TRBV2
j_call: TRBJ2-5
clone_size: NA